These 13 T cell receptor beta chains share one sample of origin, sequenced in a study of T-cell memory formation after mild COVID-19. TCRdb processed the 5' RACE reads anew with MiXCR; each CDR3 protein has one entry. This table holds about 470,000 distinct CDR3 sequences, 15% to 20% found once. The sample taken for sequencing was PBMCs or a T cell subset sorted from them (not recorded which). These receptors were collected from an adult woman who had mild COVID-19 (a few samples of this study predate the infection). Cell type and time point are not known.

This clonotype was detected only a few times. In DNA, the CDR3 is TGTGCCAGCAGCGTAGCGTTGTCGGGACAGGGCGGTTCAGAGACCCAGTACTTC. Protein sequence: CASSVALSGQGGSETQYF. This chain uses TRBV9 with TRBJ2-5, with 9 nucleotides matching TRBD1. Trimming at V came to 0 bases and at J to 4 bases, leaving 13 bases not matched to a gene. Looked up from germline, CDR1 is SGDLS and CDR2 is YYNGEE. This CDR3 contains 18 residues.

This sequence joins TRBV20-1 and TRBJ2-7, with a weak D call TRBD2 (6 bases). V lost 6 bases, J lost 6 bases, and 21 bases lay in between. The length of the CDR3 is 14 residues. Germline V lookup: CDR1 DFQATT, CDR2 SNEGSKA (reference sequence). CDR3 nucleotide sequence: TGCAGTGCAGTACCGGCGGCAGGGAGGAGCGAGCAGTACTTC. Translating it yields CSAVPAAGRSEQYF.

This clonotype has only a few counts. The rearrangement links TRBV25-1 to TRBJ2-3; D unresolved. V lost 1 base to trimming and J lost 4 bases, with 3 bases between them. CDR1 is MGHDK and CDR2 is SYGVNS in the germline V gene. This CDR3 is 12 amino acids long. CDR3 protein: CASSESADTQYF. For the CDR3, the DNA is TGTGCCAGCAGTGAATCGGCAGATACGCAGTATTTT.

J is TRBJ1-4 and V is TRBV20-1; D is perhaps TRBD1 (5 bases). This CDR3 comprises 14 residues. V gave up 1 base and J gave up 5 bases, with 11 bases separating them. CDR1 and CDR2 from the germline V gene are DFQATT and SNEGSKA (reference sequence). The CDR3 region has the DNA TGCAGTGCTAGAGGGACATCCCCGAATGAAAAACTGTTTTTT. Its protein product is CSARGTSPNEKLFF.

In this sample, this clonotype turned up a few times. The rearrangement joins TRBV29-1 to TRBJ1-1, with 9 bases fitting TRBD1. This CDR3 is 12 amino acids long. Germline trimming cut 7 bases from V and 6 bases from J; bases unmatched to any gene: 6. In germline, CDR1 is SQVTM, CDR2 ANQGSEA. The CDR3 sequence: CSGMGQGPEAFF. CDR3 sequence (DNA): TGCAGCGGAATGGGACAGGGCCCTGAAGCTTTCTTT.

This clonotype was found a few times. The chain links TRBV20-1 to TRBJ2-3; D unresolved. Per the germline V gene, CDR1 is DFQATT and CDR2 is SNEGSKA (reference sequence). CDR3 size: 15 residues. V was shortened by 0 bases and J by 2 bases, with 12 bases between the two germline ends. CDR3 sequence: CSARDSLVLTDTQYF. The CDR3, as DNA: TGCAGTGCTAGAGATTCCCTAGTCCTCACAGATACGCAGTATTTT.

This clonotype was picked up a small number of times. V gene TRBV10-3 combines with J gene TRBJ2-3; 8 bases match TRBD2. The junction had 8 bases not matched to a gene; V was cut back by 9 bases and J by 0 bases. CDR1 and CDR2 from the germline V gene are ENHRY and SYGVKD. The CDR3 is 15 amino acids. The CDR3 nucleotides are TGTGCCATATTGGATCCGGGGGGGAGCACAGATACGCAGTATTTT. Translated, it gives CAILDPGGSTDTQYF.

This chain connects TRBV29-1 to TRBJ1-2, with TRBD1 as a possible D gene (5 bases). The length of the CDR3 is 13 residues. In germline, CDR1 is SQVTM, CDR2 ANQGSEA. Between the trimmed V and J ends, which lost 3 bases and 4 bases, there was a span of 12 bases. This CDR3 is CSVDLQGFYGYTF. CDR3 nucleotides: TGCAGCGTTGACCTTCAGGGATTCTATGGCTACACCTTC.

This chain uses TRBV6-5 with TRBJ2-3; 11 nucleotides align to TRBD2. J gave up 4 bases and V 0 bases, and 9 bases lay outside the gene matches. Germline CDR1 MNHEY, CDR2 SVGAGI. The CDR3 has 18 residues. Here the CDR3 DNA reads TGTGCCAGCAGTTACTCCGTAAAACTAGCGGGAGACGCAGATACGCAGTATTTT. Its translation is CASSYSVKLAGDADTQYF.

CDR3 nucleotide sequence: TGCAGTGCTAGAGAGGGCGGTGAAAAACTGTTTTTT. Its translation: CSAREGGEKLFF. The chain is built from TRBV20-1 and TRBJ1-4; D is unresolved. This CDR3 is built from 12 residues. V was trimmed by 0 bases and J by 7 bases, leaving 6 bases between them. Germline loops: CDR1 DFQATT, CDR2 SNEGSKA (reference sequence).

The V and J genes are TRBV5-4 and TRBJ2-3; no clear D gene. Trimming left V 1 base short and J 1 base short, with 10 bases between. The CDR3 runs to 15 residues. Germline CDR1 SGHNT, CDR2 YYREEE (reference sequence). The CDR3 here is CASSLREMGTDTQYF. The DNA of the CDR3 is TGTGCCAGCAGCTTGAGAGAAATGGGCACAGATACGCAGTATTTT. The whole variable domain, filled in from reference TRBV5-4 and TRBJ2-3, reads ETGVTQSPTHLIKTRGQQVTLRCSSQSGHNTVSWYQQALGQGPQFIFQYYREEENGRGNFPPRFSGLQFPNYSSELNVNALELDDSALYLCASSLREMGTDTQYFGPGTRLTVL.

The genes are TRBV20-1 and TRBJ2-6; D perhaps matches TRBD2 (6 bases). This CDR3 contains 18 residues. Trimming took off 6 bases at V and 2 bases at J, with 23 bases between the two ends. From germline, CDR1 is DFQATT and CDR2 SNEGSKA (reference sequence). The CDR3 region is CSAPPPRGVRAGANVLTF. CDR3 DNA: TGCAGTGCCCCCCCCCCCCGCGGGGTTCGAGCTGGGGCCAACGTCCTGACTTTC.

This clonotype was counted between two and nine times. The rearrangement links TRBV5-1 to TRBJ2-2; D not resolved. Per germline, CDR1 SGHRS and CDR2 YFSETQ. The CDR3 covers 13 residues. Trimming took off 3 bases at V and 6 bases at J, with 9 bases between the two ends. This CDR3 is CASSSSPAGELFF. As DNA, the CDR3 is TGCGCCAGCAGCTCCTCCCCGGCCGGGGAGCTGTTTTTT.